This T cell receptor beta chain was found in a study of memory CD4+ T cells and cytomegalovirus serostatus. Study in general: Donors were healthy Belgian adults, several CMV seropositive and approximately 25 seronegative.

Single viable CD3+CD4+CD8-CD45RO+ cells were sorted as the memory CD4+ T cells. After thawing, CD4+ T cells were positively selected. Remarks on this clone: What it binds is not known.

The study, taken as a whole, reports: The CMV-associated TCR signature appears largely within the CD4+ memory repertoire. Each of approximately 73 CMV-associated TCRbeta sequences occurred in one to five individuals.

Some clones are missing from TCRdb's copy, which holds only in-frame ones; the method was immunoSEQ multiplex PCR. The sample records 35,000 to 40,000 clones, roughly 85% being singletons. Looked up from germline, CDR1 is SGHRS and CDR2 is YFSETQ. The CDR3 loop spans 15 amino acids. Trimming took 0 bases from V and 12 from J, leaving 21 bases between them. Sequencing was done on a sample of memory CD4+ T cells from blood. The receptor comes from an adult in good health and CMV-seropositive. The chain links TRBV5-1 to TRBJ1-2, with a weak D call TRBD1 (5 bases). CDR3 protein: CASSLGKVVGREDTF. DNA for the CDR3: TGCGCCAGCAGCTTGGGGAAAGTGGTGGGCAGGGAGGACACCTTC.